One and the same sample provided the 21 T cell receptor beta chains below, sequenced in a study of Graves' ophthalmopathy and Graves' hyperthyroidism. From RNA, the CDR3 regions of TCR beta chains were amplified and sequenced. The library came from an HTBI-primed first-round RT-PCR and a second-round multiplex PCR. TCRdb processed the multiplex PCR reads anew with MiXCR; each CDR3 protein has one entry. The table shows 900,000 to 1,200,000 distinct CDR3 sequences, with approximately 35% occurring only once. What was sequenced was peripheral blood or thyroid tissue (not recorded which). Receptors originate from an adult man with Graves' hyperthyroidism.

The rearrangement links TRBV11-2 to TRBJ1-4, with a tentative D call TRBD1 (5 bases). The CDR3 is 12 residues long. Trimming removed 6 bases from V and 15 bases from J, with 17 bases in between. Germline CDR1 and CDR2: SGHAT and FQNNGV. The DNA of the CDR3 is TGTGCCAGCAGTTTTGACAGAAGTATAGTGTTTTTT. It encodes CASSFDRSIVFF.

The chain uses TRBV5-5 and TRBJ1-1, with 7 positions matching TRBD1. V shed 1 base, J shed 4 bases, and the junction held 13 bases outside the gene matches. In germline, CDR1 is SGHKS, CDR2 YYEKEE (reference sequence). This CDR3 region has 17 residues. The CDR3 nucleotides are TGTGCCAGCAGCTTGTTCCCCCGGACAGGTCTAAGCACTGAAGCTTTCTTT. Translated: CASSLFPRTGLSTEAFF.

The V and J genes are TRBV7-9 and TRBJ1-6; weak D call: TRBD1 (5 bases). The V gene lost 5 bases and the J gene lost 7 bases, with 12 bases spanning the gap. Germline V gives CDR1 SEHNR, CDR2 FQNEAQ (reference sequence). The CDR3 runs 14 residues. CDR3 sequence (DNA): TGTGCCAGCAGCGGGGCTAGCGGGAATTCACCCCTCCACTTT. Residues: CASSGASGNSPLHF.

This chain joins TRBV2 and TRBJ1-4; TRBD1 aligns across 7 bases. The CDR3 is 15 residues long. With 6 bases clipped from V and 5 bases from J, the junction kept 9 bases outside the gene matches. In germline, CDR1 is SNHLY, CDR2 FYNNEI. The CDR3 sequence is CASSVNRGANEKLFF. The CDR3 coding sequence is TGTGCCAGCAGCGTTAACAGGGGCGCCAATGAAAAACTGTTTTTT.

This clonotype showed up just a few times. This chain links TRBV5-8 with TRBJ2-7, with D unclear. CDR3 length: 16 residues. The germline CDR1 and CDR2 sequences are SGHTS and YDEGEE. Between the trimmed V and J ends, which lost 4 bases and 5 bases, there was a span of 22 bases. The DNA for the CDR3 is TGTGCCAGCAGCCGAACGTTGAGACCGACACCTAACGAGCAGTACTTC. Translated: CASSRTLRPTPNEQYF.

The CDR3 reads CSVEKGNTEAFF. The DNA for the CDR3 is TGCAGCGTTGAAAAGGGGAACACTGAAGCTTTCTTT. This chain joins TRBV29-1 and TRBJ1-1; D unclear. The germline gives CDR1 SQVTM, CDR2 ANQGSEA. The length of the CDR3 is 12 residues. Trimming cost V 2 bases and J 1 base, with 5 bases left between them. The whole variable domain, filled in from reference TRBV29-1 and TRBJ1-1, reads SAVISQKPSRDICQRGTSLTIQCQVDSQVTMMFWYRQQPGQSLTLIATANQGSEATYESGFVIDKFPISRPNLTFSTLTVSNMSPEDSSIYLCSVEKGNTEAFFGQGTRLTVV.

The chain recombines TRBV10-3 with TRBJ2-7, with D perhaps matching TRBD2 (6 bases). The CDR3 has 13 amino acids. CDR1 ENHRY and CDR2 SYGVKD come from the germline V gene. The CDR3 nucleotides read TGTGCTAGTCCCGGGGGAGCCTCCTACGAGCAGTACTTC. This translates into CASPGGASYEQYF.

This chain uses TRBV29-1 with TRBJ2-7; a weak D match, TRBD1 (5 bases). Per the germline V gene, CDR1 is SQVTM and CDR2 is ANQGSEA. The CDR3 covers 13 residues. Trimming stripped 4 bases from V and 4 bases from J, with 14 bases between. The CDR3: CSVVAGPRYEQYF. As DNA, the CDR3 is TGCAGCGTTGTAGCAGGGCCTCGGTACGAGCAGTACTTC.

This clonotype came up many times. J is TRBJ2-5 and V is TRBV20-1, with D tentatively TRBD1 (5 bases). Trimming took off 2 bases at V and 5 bases at J, with 12 bases between the two ends. The CDR3 extends over 13 amino acids. Germline V gene sequence: CDR1 DFQATT, CDR2 SNEGSKA (reference sequence). DNA of the CDR3: TGCAGTGCTAGACAGGGTGTGCAGGAGACCCAGTACTTC. Protein sequence: CSARQGVQETQYF.

This clonotype was seen many times. CDR3 region: CSSSPPFRYEQYF. The DNA of the CDR3 is TGCAGTTCGTCCCCCCCGTTTCGATACGAGCAGTACTTC. The rearrangement links TRBV20-1 to TRBJ2-7, with D uncertain. From germline, CDR1 is DFQATT and CDR2 SNEGSKA (reference sequence). The CDR3 sequence is 13 residues long. Trimming left V 8 bases short and J 4 bases short, with 18 bases between.

There are a few counts of this clonotype. V and J are TRBV6-2 or TRBV6-3 and TRBJ1-5; D unresolved. V dropped 8 bases and J dropped 6 bases, with 14 bases sitting between them. This CDR3 has 13 residues. The germline CDR1 and CDR2 sequences are MNHEY and SVGEGT. This CDR3 reads CASCDQRSQPQHF. In nucleotides, the CDR3 is TGTGCCAGCTGCGACCAGAGGTCTCAGCCCCAGCATTTT.

About this clonotype: A much more abundant neighbour one base away suggests this may be a read error. This chain links TRBV19 with TRBJ1-5; D is ambiguous. The CDR3 length is 15 residues. The germline V gene has CDR1 LNHDA and CDR2 SQIVND (reference sequence). V was pared by 3 bases and J by 10 bases, with 19 bases between. The CDR3 coding sequence is TGTGCCAGTAGTATTGACACAAGGCCCAGGCACCCCCAGCATTTT. This encodes CASSIDTRPRHPQHF.

This clonotype was seen a few times. The V gene is TRBV25-1, the J gene TRBJ2-2; possibly TRBD1 for D (6 bases). The V gene's germline CDR1 is MGHDK and CDR2 SYGVNS. The CDR3 spans 16 residues. The ends were cut back, 7 bases at V and 3 bases at J, with 18 bases in the middle. CDR3 nucleotides: TGTGCCAGCACGCCTAAGCCAGGGGTGGACACCGGGGAGCTGTTTTTT. This gives the protein CASTPKPGVDTGELFF.

This clonotype was observed a handful of times. V is TRBV5-1 and J is TRBJ1-1; maybe TRBD1 (5 bases). Deletions cut 1 base from V and 0 bases from J, with 16 bases between. CDR1 is SGHRS, CDR2 YFSETQ, per germline. The CDR3 covers 17 residues. Here the CDR3 reads CASSLLAGPGMNTEAFF. For the CDR3, the DNA is TGCGCCAGCAGCTTGTTAGCAGGCCCAGGGATGAACACTGAAGCTTTCTTT.

This clonotype appeared a few times. This sequence joins TRBV10-3 and TRBJ2-7; 7 nucleotides align to TRBD2. Germline assignment: CDR1 ENHRY and CDR2 SYGVKD. The CDR3 loop spans 13 amino acids. Trimming cost V 10 bases and J 3 bases; bases outside gene matches: 9. CDR3 sequence reads: CASKASGVYEQYF. Written as DNA, the CDR3 is TGTGCCAGCAAGGCTAGCGGAGTCTACGAGCAGTACTTC.

In its sample, this clonotype was seen many times. The gene calls are TRBV7-9 and TRBJ1-5; D not certain. The CDR3 spans 15 residues. The germline CDR1 and CDR2 sequences are SEHNR and FQNEAQ (reference sequence). V was trimmed by 1 base and J by 2 bases, leaving 9 bases between them. CDR3 in amino acids: CASSLGLAGNQPQHF. Written as DNA, the CDR3 is TGTGCCAGCAGCTTAGGTCTGGCGGGCAATCAGCCCCAGCATTTT.

About this clonotype: At one of its ends the junction is not consistent with the germline gene, which may arise from a read error. The rearrangement uses TRBV29-1 and TRBJ2-6, with 7 bases fitting TRBD1. There are 13 residues in the CDR3. From germline, CDR1 is SQVTM and CDR2 ANQGSEA. The CDR3 region is CSVEAGTANTEAF. Written as DNA, the CDR3 is TGCAGCGTTGAGGCCGGGACAGCGAACACTGAAGCTTTC.

The rearrangement joins TRBV19 to TRBJ2-2; 8 bases are shared with TRBD2. V gave up 3 bases and J gave up 3 bases; unmatched junction bases: 3. CDR1 and CDR2 (germline): LNHDA, SQIVND (reference sequence). The CDR3 is made up of 15 amino acids. The CDR3: CASSIRGGDTGELFF. CDR3 coding DNA: TGTGCCAGTAGTATCCGGGGGGGGGACACCGGGGAGCTGTTTTTT.

The chain has TRBV6-5 and TRBJ2-5; D gene uncertain. V was shortened by 7 bases and J by 12 bases, with 18 bases between the two germline ends. Germline values: CDR1 MNHEY, CDR2 SVGAGI. The CDR3 has 12 amino acids. This CDR3 is CASNRSHGLEYF. The CDR3 DNA sequence: TGTGCCAGCAACCGATCGCACGGGCTAGAGTACTTC.

The chain links TRBV18 to TRBJ2-7; TRBD2 matches at 9 bases. Germline trimming cut 1 base from V and 5 bases from J; bases unmatched to any gene: 9. The CDR3 consists of 16 residues. The germline V gene has CDR1 KGHSH and CDR2 LQKENI. This chain's CDR3 is CASSPLLQREANEQYF. The CDR3 nucleotides read TGTGCCAGCTCACCACTTCTGCAGCGGGAGGCTAACGAGCAGTACTTC.

With respect to this clonotype: Its ends do not fully match the called genes, so a read error is possible. The chain employs TRBV29-1 and TRBJ2-6; D not certain. CDR1 SQVTM and CDR2 ANQGSEA come from the germline V gene. This CDR3 has 15 amino acids. This CDR3 is CASSLTDAGANVLTF. Written as DNA, the CDR3 is TGTGCCAGCAGCCTGACCGACGCTGGGGCCAACGTCCTGACTTTC.